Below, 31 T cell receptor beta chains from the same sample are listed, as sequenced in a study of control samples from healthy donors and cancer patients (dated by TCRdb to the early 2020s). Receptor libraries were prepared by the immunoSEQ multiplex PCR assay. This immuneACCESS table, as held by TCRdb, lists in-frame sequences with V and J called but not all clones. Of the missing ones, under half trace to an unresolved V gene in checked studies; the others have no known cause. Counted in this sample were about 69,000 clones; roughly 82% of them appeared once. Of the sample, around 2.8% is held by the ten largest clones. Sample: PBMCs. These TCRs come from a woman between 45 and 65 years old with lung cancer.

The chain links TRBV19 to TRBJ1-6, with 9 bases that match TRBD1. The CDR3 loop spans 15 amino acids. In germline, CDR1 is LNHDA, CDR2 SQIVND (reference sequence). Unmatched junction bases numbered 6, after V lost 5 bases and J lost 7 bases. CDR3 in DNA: TGTGCCAGTAGTCTCACCGGGACAGGGAATTCACCCCTCCACTTT. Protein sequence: CASSLTGTGNSPLHF.

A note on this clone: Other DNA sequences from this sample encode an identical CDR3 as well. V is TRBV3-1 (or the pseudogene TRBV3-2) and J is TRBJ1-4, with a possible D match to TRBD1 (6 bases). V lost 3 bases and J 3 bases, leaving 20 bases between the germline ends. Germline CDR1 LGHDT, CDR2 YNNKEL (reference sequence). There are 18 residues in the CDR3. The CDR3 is CASSQVLAGGIPNEKLFF. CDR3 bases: TGTGCCAGCAGCCAGGTCTTAGCGGGGGGCATCCCTAATGAAAAACTGTTTTTT.

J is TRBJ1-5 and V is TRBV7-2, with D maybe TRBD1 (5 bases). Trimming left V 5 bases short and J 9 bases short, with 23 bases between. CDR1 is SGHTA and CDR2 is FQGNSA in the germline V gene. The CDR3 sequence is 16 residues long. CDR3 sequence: CASSPSTGGVEGPQHF. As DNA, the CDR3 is TGTGCCAGCAGCCCCAGCACGGGAGGGGTTGAAGGGCCCCAGCATTTT.

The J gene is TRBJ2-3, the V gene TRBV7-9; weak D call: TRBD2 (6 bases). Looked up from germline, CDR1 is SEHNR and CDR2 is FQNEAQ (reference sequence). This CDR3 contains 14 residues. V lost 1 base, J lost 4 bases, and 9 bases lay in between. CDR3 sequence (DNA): TGTGCCAGCAGCTTAGACGGGGGAGCAGATACGCAGTATTTT. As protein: CASSLDGGADTQYF.

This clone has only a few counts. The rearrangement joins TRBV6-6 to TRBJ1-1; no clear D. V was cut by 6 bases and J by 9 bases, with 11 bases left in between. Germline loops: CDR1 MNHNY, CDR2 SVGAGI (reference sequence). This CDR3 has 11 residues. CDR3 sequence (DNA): TGTGCCAGCAGCAGCGCCCCCAAAGCTTTCTTT. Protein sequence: CASSSAPKAFF.

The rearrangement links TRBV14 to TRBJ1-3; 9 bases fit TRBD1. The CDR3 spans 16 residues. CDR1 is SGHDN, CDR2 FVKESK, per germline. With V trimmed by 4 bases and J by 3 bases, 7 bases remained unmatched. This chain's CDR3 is CASSRRGQGFGNTIYF. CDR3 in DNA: TGTGCCAGCAGCCGCCGGGGACAGGGATTTGGAAACACCATATATTTT.

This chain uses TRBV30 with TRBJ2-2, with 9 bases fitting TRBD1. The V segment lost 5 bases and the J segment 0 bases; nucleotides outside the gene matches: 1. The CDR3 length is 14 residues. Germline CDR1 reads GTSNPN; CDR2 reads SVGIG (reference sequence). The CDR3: CAWRTGANTGELFF. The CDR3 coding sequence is TGTGCCTGGCGGACAGGGGCGAACACCGGGGAGCTGTTTTTT. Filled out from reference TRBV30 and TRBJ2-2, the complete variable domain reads SQTIHQWPATLVQPVGSPLSLECTVEGTSNPNLYWYRQAAGRGLQLLFYSVGIGQISSEVPQNLSASRPQDRQFILSSKKLLLSDSGFYLCAWRTGANTGELFFGEGSRLTVL.

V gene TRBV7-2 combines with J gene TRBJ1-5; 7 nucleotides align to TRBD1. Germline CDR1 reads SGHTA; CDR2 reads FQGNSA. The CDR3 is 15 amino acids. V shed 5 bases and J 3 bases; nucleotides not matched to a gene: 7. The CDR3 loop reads CASSTGQTFNQPQHF. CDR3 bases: TGTGCCAGCAGCACGGGACAGACTTTCAATCAGCCCCAGCATTTT.

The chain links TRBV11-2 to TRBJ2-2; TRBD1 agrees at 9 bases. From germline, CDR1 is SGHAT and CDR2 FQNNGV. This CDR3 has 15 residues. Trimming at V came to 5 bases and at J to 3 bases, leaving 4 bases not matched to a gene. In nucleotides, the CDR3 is TGTGCCAGCAGCCCAACAGGGGGCTACACCGGGGAGCTGTTTTTT. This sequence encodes CASSPTGGYTGELFF.

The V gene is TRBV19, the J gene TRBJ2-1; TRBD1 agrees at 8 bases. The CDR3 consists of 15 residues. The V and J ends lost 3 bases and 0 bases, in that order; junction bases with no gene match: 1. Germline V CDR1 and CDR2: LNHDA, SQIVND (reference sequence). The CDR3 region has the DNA TGTGCCAGTAGTATCACAGGGGGCTCCTACAATGAGCAGTTCTTC. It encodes CASSITGGSYNEQFF.

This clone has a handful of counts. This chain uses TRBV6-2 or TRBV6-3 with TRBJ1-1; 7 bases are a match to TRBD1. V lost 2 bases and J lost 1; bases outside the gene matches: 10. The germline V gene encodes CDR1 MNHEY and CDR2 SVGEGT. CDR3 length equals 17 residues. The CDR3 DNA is TGTGCCAGCAGTTACCCCTCGTTGGCAGGGGGGAACACTGAAGCTTTCTTT. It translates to CASSYPSLAGGNTEAFF.

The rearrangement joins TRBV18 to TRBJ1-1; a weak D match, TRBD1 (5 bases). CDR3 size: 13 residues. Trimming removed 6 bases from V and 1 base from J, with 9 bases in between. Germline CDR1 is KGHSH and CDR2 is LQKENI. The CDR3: CASSTGGNTEAFF. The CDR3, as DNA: TGTGCCAGCTCCACCGGGGGGAACACTGAAGCTTTCTTT. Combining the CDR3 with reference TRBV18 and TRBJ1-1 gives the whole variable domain NAGVMQNPRHLVRRRGQEARLRCSPMKGHSHVYWYRQLPEEGLKFMVYLQKENIIDESGMPKERFSAEFPKEGPSILRIQQVVRGDSAAYFCASSTGGNTEAFFGQGTRLTVV.

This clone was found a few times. This CDR3 is CASSRTGTGTTEAFF. For the CDR3, the DNA is TGCGCCAGCAGCCGGACCGGGACAGGGACCACTGAAGCTTTCTTT. This chain connects TRBV5-1 to TRBJ1-1, with 9 bases matching TRBD1. CDR1 is SGHRS and CDR2 is YFSETQ in the germline V gene. This CDR3 is built from 15 residues. The V and J ends lost 4 bases and 4 bases, in that order; junction bases with no gene match: 8.

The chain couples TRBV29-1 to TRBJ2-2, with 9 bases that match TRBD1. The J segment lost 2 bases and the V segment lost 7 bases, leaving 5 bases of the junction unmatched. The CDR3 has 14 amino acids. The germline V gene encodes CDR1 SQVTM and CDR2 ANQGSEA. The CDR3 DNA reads TGCAGCGCGCGGACAGGGGCCAACACCGGGGAGCTGTTTTTT. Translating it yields CSARTGANTGELFF.

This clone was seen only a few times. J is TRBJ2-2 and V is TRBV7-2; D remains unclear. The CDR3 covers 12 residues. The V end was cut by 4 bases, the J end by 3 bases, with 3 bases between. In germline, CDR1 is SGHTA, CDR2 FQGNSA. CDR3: CASSWYTGELFF. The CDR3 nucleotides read TGTGCCAGCAGCTGGTACACCGGGGAGCTGTTTTTT.

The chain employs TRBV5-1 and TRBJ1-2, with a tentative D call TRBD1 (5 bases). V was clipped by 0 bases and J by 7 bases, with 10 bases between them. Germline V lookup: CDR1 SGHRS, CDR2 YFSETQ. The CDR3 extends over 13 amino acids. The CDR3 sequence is CASSLVAGSGYTF. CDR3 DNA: TGCGCCAGCAGCTTGGTGGCAGGGAGTGGCTACACCTTC. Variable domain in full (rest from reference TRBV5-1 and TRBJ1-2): KAGVTQTPRYLIKTRGQQVTLSCSPISGHRSVSWYQQTPGQGLQFLFEYFSETQRNKGNFPGRFSGRQFSNSRSEMNVSTLELGDSALYLCASSLVAGSGYTFGSGTRLTVV.

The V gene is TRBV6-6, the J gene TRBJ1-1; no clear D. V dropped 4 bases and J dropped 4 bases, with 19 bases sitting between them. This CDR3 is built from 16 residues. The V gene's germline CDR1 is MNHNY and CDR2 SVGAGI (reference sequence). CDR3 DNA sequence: TGTGCCAGCAGTTCCCCCAGAGTTTCCCGAGGCACTGAAGCTTTCTTT. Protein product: CASSSPRVSRGTEAFF.

CDR3 region: CASSTTGGSYEQYF. CDR3 nucleotide sequence: TGTGCCAGCAGCACAACGGGCGGTTCCTACGAGCAGTACTTC. The rearrangement uses TRBV7-9 and TRBJ2-7; D gene uncertain. The V end was cut by 5 bases, the J end by 1 base, with 12 bases between. The length of the CDR3 is 14 residues. CDR1 is SEHNR and CDR2 is FQNEAQ in the germline V gene (reference sequence).

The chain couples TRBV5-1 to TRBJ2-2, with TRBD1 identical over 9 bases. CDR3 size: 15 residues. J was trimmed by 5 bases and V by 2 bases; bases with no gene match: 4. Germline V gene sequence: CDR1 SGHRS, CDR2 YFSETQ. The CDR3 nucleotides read TGCGCCAGCAGCTTACAGGGGGCATGGACCGGGGAGCTGTTTTTT. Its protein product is CASSLQGAWTGELFF. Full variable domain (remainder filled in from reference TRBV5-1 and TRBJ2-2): KAGVTQTPRYLIKTRGQQVTLSCSPISGHRSVSWYQQTPGQGLQFLFEYFSETQRNKGNFPGRFSGRQFSNSRSEMNVSTLELGDSALYLCASSLQGAWTGELFFGEGSRLTVL.

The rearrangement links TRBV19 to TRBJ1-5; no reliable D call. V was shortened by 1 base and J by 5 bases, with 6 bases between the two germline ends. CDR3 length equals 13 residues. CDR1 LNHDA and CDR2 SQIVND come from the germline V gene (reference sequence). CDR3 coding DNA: TGTGCCAGTAGTATAGGCGTGGATCAGCCCCAGCATTTT. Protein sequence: CASSIGVDQPQHF. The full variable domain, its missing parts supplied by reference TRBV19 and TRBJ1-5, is DGGITQSPKYLFRKEGQNVTLSCEQNLNHDAMYWYRQDPGQGLRLIYYSQIVNDFQKGDIAEGYSVSREKKESFPLTVTSAQKNPTAFYLCASSIGVDQPQHFGDGTRLSIL.

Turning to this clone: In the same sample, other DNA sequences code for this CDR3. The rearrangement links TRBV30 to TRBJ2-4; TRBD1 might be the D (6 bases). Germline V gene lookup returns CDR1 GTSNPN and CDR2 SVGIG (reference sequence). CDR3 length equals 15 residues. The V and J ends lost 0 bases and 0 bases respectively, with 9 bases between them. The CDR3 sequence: CAWSVQGIAKNIQYF. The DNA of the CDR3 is TGTGCCTGGAGTGTGCAGGGGATAGCCAAAAACATTCAGTACTTC.

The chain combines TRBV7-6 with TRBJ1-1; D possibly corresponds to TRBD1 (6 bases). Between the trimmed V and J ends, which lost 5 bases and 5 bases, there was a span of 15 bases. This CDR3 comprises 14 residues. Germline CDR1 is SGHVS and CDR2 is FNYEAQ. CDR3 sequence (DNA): TGTGCCAGCAGCCCGACGGGGGCGAGGACTGAAGCTTTCTTT. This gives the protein CASSPTGARTEAFF. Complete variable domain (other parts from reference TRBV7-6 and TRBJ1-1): GAGVSQSPRYKVTKRGQDVALRCDPISGHVSLYWYRQALGQGPEFLTYFNYEAQQDKSGLPNDRFSAERPEGSISTLTIQRTEQRDSAMYRCASSPTGARTEAFFGQGTRLTVV.

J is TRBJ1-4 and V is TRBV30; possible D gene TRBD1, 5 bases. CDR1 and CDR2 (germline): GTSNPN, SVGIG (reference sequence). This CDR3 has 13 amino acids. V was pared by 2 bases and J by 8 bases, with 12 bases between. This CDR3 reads CAWSYRLEEKLFF. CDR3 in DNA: TGTGCCTGGAGTTACAGGCTGGAGGAAAAACTGTTTTTT.

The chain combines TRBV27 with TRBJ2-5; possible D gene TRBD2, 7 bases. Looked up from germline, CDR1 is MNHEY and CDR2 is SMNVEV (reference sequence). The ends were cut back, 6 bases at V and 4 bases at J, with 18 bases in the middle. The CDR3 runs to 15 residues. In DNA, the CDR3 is TGTGCCAGCAGCCCTTGGGGGGGGGACATAGAGACCCAGTACTTC. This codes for CASSPWGGDIETQYF.

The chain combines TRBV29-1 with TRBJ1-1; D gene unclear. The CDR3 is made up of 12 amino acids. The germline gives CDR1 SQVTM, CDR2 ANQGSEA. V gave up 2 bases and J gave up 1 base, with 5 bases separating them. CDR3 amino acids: CSVESENTEAFF. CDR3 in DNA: TGCAGCGTTGAATCAGAGAACACTGAAGCTTTCTTT.

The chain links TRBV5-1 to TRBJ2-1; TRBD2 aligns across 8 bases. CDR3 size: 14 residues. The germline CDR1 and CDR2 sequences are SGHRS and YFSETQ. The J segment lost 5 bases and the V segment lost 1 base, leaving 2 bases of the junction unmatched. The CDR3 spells CASSLYGGDNEQFF. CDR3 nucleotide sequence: TGCGCCAGCAGCTTGTACGGGGGGGACAATGAGCAGTTCTTC.

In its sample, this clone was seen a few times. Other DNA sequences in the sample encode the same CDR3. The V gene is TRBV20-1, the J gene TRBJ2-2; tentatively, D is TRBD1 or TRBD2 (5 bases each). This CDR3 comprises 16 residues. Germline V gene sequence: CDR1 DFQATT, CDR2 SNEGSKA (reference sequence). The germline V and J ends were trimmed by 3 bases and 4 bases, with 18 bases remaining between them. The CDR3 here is CSASRGGGGATGELFF. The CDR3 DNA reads TGCAGTGCTAGTCGGGGCGGCGGAGGAGCCACCGGGGAGCTGTTTTTT.

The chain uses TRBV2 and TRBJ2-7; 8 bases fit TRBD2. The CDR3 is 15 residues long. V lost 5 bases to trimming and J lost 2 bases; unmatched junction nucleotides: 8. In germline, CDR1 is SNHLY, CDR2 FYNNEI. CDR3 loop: CASSFSTGGAYEQYF. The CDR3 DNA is TGTGCCAGCAGTTTCTCGACGGGAGGGGCCTACGAGCAGTACTTC.

The CDR3 coding sequence is TGTGCCAGCAGATACGGGGGAAGGTCCTATAATTCACCCCTCCACTTT. Residues: CASRYGGRSYNSPLHF. This sequence joins TRBV6-5 and TRBJ1-6; possibly TRBD1 for D (5 bases). Germline V gene sequence: CDR1 MNHEY, CDR2 SVGAGI. V gave up 6 bases and J gave up 1 base, with 13 bases separating them. CDR3 length equals 16 residues.

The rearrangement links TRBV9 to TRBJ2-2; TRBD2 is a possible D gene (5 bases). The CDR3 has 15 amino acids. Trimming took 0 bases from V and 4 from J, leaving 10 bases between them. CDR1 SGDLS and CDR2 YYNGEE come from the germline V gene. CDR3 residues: CASSVGEGSTGELFF. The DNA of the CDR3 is TGTGCCAGCAGCGTAGGAGAGGGCAGCACCGGGGAGCTGTTTTTT.

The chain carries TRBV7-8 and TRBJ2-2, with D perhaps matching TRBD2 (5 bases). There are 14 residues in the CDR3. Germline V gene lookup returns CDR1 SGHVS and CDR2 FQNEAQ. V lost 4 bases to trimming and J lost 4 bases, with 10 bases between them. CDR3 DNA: TGTGCCAGCAGCTCTAGAGGGATCACCGGGGAGCTGTTTTTT. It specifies CASSSRGITGELFF.